Below, one T cell receptor beta chain is given with its context. This entry belongs to a study of blood T cell repertoires in COVID-19. Clones were sequenced by immunoSEQ multiplex PCR, and TCRdb holds only the in-frame ones, with some missing. Among approximately 140,000 clones listed, around nine tenths were seen once. The ends lost 3 bases at V and 3 bases at J; junction bases unmatched: 3. The CDR3 has 14 amino acids. The germline CDR1 and CDR2 sequences are SQVTM and ANQGSEA. The chain links TRBV29-1 to TRBJ2-3; 10 positions match TRBD2. The material sequenced was peripheral blood. The clonotype was recovered from a man aged 50 or older with active or convalescent COVID-19. CDR3 amino acids: CSVERLAGTDTQYF. As DNA, the CDR3 is TGCAGCGTTGAGAGACTAGCGGGTACAGATACGCAGTATTTT.